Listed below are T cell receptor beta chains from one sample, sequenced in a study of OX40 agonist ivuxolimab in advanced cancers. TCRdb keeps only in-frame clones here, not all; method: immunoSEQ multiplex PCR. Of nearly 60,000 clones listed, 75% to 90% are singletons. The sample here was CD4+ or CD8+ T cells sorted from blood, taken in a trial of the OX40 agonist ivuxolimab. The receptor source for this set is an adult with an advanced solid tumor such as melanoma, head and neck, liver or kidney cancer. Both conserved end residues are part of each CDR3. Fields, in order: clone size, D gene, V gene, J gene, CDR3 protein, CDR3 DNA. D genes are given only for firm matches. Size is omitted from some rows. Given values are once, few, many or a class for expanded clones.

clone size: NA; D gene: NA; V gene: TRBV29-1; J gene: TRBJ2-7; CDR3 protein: CSVENLQGNEQYF; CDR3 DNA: TGCAGCGTTGAGAATTTACAGGGAAACGAGCAGTACTTC
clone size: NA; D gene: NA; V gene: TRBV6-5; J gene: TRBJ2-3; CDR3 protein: CASRPGVHTDTQYF; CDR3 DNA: TGTGCCAGCAGGCCCGGGGTACACACAGATACGCAGTATTTT
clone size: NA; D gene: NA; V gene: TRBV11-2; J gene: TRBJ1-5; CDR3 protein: CASSLATGTVNQPQHF; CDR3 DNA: TGTGCCAGCAGCTTAGCAACCGGGACCGTTAATCAGCCCCAGCATTTT
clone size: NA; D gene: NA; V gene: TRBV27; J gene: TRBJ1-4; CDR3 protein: CASSLGVVANEKLFF; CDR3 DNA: TGTGCCAGCAGTTTAGGTGTGGTAGCTAATGAAAAACTGTTTTTT
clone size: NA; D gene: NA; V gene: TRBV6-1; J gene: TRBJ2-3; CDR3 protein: CASNGRRPTDTQYF; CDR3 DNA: TGTGCCAGCAATGGCAGGCGCCCCACAGATACGCAGTATTTT
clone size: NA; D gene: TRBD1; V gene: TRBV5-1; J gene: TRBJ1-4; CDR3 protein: CASSTDRGGNEKLFF; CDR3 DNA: TGCGCCAGCAGCACCGACAGGGGAGGGAATGAAAAACTGTTTTTT
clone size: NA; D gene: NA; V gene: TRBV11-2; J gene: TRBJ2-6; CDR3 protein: CASSQDPGRGANVLTF; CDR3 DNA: TGTGCCAGCAGCCAGGACCCAGGGCGAGGGGCCAACGTCCTGACTTTC
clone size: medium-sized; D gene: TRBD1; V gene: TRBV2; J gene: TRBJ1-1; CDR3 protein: CASRYGTGGRSEAFF; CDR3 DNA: TGTGCCAGCAGATATGGGACAGGGGGCCGGTCTGAAGCTTTCTTT
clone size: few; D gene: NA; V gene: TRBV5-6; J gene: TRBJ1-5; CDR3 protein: CASSLAGGYGNQPQHF; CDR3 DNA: TGTGCCAGCAGCTTGGCCGGGGGGTACGGCAATCAGCCCCAGCATTTT
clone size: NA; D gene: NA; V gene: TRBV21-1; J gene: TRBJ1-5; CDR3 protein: CASSKVPSPGQGNQPQHF; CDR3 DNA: TGTGCCAGCAGCAAAGTGCCCTCCCCGGGACAGGGCAATCAGCCCCAGCATTTT
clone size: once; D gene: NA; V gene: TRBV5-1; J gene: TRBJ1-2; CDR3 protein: CASSRDEKTRPALHGYTF; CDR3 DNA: TGCGCCAGCAGCCGTGATGAAAAAACCCGACCGGCGCTTCATGGCTACACCTTC
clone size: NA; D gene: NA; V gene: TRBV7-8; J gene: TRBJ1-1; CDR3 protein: CASSLVHPAMNTEAFF; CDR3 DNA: TGTGCCAGCAGCTTAGTTCACCCAGCCATGAACACTGAAGCTTTCTTT
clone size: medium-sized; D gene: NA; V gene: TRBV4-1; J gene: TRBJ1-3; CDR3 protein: CASSAQVWTSGNTIYF; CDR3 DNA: TGCGCCAGCAGCGCCCAGGTCTGGACATCAGGAAACACCATATATTTT
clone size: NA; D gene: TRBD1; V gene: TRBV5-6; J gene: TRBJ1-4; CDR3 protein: CASSTGQGLSNEKLFF; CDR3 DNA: TGTGCCAGCAGCACCGGACAGGGACTGTCTAATGAAAAACTGTTTTTT
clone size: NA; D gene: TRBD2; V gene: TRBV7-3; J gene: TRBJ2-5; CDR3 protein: CASSSGTSATQETQYF; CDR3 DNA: TGTGCCAGCAGCTCAGGGACTAGCGCTACCCAAGAGACCCAGTACTTC
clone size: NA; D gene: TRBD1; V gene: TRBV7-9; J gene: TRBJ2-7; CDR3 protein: CASSGTAKIEQYF; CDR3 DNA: TGTGCCAGCAGCGGGACAGCCAAGATCGAGCAGTACTTC
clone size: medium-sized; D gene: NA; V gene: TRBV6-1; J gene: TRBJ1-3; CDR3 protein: CASSEQGIGNTIYF; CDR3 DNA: TGTGCCAGCAGTGAACAGGGAATAGGAAACACCATATATTTT
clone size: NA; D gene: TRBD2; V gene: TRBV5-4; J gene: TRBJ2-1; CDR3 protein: CASSGGLAGYNEQFF; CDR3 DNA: TGTGCCAGCAGCGGTGGACTAGCGGGGTACAATGAGCAGTTCTTC
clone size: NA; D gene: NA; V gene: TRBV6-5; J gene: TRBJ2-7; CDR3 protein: CASRTGSPYEQYF; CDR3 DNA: TGTGCCAGCAGGACAGGTTCGCCCTACGAGCAGTACTTC
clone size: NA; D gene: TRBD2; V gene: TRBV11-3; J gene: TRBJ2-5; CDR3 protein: CASSPSRGGRETQYF; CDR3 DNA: TGTGCCAGCAGCCCGTCGCGGGGGGGCAGAGAGACCCAGTACTTC
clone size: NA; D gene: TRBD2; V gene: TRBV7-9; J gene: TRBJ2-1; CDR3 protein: CASRSMTSGGSANEQFF; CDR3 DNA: TGTGCCAGCAGATCGATGACTAGCGGGGGGTCCGCCAATGAGCAGTTCTTC
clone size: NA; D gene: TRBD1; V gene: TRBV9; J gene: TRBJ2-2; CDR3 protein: CASSALGTGLGELFF; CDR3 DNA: TGTGCCAGCAGCGCTCTTGGGACAGGGCTCGGGGAGCTGTTTTTT
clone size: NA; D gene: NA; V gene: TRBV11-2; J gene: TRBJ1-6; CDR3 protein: CASSLVSGALYNSPLHF; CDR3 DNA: TGTGCCAGCAGCTTAGTATCGGGGGCATTGTATAATTCACCCCTCCACTTT
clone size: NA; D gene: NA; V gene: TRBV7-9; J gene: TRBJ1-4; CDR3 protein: CASSWSRQAGNEKLFF; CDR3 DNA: TGTGCCAGCAGCTGGAGCCGACAGGCTGGGAATGAAAAACTGTTTTTT
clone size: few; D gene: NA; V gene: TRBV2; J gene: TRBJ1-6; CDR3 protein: CASRAGLGNSPLHF; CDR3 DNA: TGTGCCAGCAGAGCAGGGCTAGGTAATTCACCCCTCCACTTT
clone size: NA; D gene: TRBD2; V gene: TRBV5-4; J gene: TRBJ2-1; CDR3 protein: CASSYSGGAWNEQFF; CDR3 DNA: TGTGCCAGCAGCTATAGCGGGGGGGCTTGGAATGAGCAGTTCTTC
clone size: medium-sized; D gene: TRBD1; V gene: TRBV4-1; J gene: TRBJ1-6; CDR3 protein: CASSQEARQGGNSPLHF; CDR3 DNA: TGCGCCAGCAGCCAAGAGGCAAGACAGGGAGGGAATTCACCCCTCCACTTT
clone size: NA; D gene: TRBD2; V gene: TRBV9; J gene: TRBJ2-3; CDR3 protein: CASSVAGGADTQYF; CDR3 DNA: TGTGCCAGCAGCGTAGCGGGGGGGGCAGATACGCAGTATTTT
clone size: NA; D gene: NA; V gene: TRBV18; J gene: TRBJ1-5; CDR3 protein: CASSPPFSNQPQHF; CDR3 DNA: TGTGCCAGCTCACCACCGTTTAGCAATCAGCCCCAGCATTTT
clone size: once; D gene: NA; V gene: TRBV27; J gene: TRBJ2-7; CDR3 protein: CASNPGTEPYEQYF; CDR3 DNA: TGTGCCAGCAACCCCGGGACGGAACCCTACGAGCAGTACTTC
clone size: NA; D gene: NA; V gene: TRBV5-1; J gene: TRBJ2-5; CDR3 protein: CASSLNSREQETQYF; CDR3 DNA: TGCGCCAGCAGCTTGAATAGCAGGGAACAAGAGACCCAGTACTTC
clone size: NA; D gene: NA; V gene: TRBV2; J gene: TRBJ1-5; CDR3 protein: CASSARTADQPQHF; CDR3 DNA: TGTGCCAGCAGTGCCCGGACAGCGGATCAGCCCCAGCATTTT
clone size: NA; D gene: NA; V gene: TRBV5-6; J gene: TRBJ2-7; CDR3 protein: CASSPRTVAGEQYF; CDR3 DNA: TGTGCCAGCAGCCCCCGGACAGTTGCGGGTGAGCAGTACTTC
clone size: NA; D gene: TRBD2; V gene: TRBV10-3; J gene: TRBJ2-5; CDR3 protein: CAIRDGGAGETQYF; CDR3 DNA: TGTGCCATCAGGGACGGGGGGGCCGGAGAGACCCAGTACTTC
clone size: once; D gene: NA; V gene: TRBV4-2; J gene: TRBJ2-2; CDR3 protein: CASSQGERLTGELFF; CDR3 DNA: TGTGCCAGCAGCCAAGGGGAGCGACTCACCGGGGAGCTGTTTTTT
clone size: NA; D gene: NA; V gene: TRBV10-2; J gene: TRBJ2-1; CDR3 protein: CASNQGVGTGHIAEQFF; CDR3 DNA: TGCGCCAGCAATCAGGGGGTCGGGACTGGTCACATCGCGGAGCAGTTCTTC
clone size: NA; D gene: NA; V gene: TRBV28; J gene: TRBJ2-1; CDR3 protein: CASSPGTFGDNEQFF; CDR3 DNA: TGTGCCAGCAGCCCCGGGACTTTCGGGGACAATGAGCAGTTCTTC
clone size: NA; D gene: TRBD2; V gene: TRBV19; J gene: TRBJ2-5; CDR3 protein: CASSISGALQETQYF; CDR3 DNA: TGTGCCAGTAGTATTAGCGGGGCTCTACAAGAGACCCAGTACTTC
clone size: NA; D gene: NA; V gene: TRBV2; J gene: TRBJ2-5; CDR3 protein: CASSEWGKGQTQYF; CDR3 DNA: TGTGCCAGCAGTGAGTGGGGGAAAGGTCAGACCCAGTACTTC
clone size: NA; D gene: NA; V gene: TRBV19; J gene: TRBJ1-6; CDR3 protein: CASSVNTGRGDSPLHF; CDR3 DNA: TGTGCCAGTAGTGTAAATACAGGGAGAGGGGATTCACCCCTCCACTTT
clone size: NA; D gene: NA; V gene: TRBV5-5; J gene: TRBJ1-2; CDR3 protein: CASSLGQGTNYGYTF; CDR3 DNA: TGTGCCAGCAGCTTGGGGCAGGGGACTAACTATGGCTACACCTTC
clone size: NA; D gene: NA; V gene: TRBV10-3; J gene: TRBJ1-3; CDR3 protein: CAISGDGFSGNTIYF; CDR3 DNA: TGTGCCATCAGTGGTGACGGGTTCTCTGGAAACACCATATATTTT
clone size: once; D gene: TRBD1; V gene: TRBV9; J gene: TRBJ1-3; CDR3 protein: CASGTASGNTIYF; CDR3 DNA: TGTGCCAGCGGGACAGCCTCTGGAAACACCATATATTTT
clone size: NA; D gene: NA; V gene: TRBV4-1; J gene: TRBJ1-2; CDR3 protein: CASSQDGGRRDYGYTF; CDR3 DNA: TGCGCCAGCAGCCAAGATGGGGGGCGGAGGGATTATGGCTACACCTTC
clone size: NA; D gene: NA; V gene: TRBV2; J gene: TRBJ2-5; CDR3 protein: CASSGNSVETQYF; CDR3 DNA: TGTGCCAGCAGTGGCAACTCAGTAGAGACCCAGTACTTC
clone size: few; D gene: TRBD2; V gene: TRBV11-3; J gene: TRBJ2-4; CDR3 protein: CASSPGLATIQYF; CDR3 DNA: TGTGCCAGCAGCCCGGGACTAGCGACCATTCAGTACTTC
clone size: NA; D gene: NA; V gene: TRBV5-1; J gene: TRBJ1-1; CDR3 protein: CASKNSPMNTEAFF; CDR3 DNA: TGCGCCAGTAAAAATTCTCCTATGAACACTGAAGCTTTCTTT
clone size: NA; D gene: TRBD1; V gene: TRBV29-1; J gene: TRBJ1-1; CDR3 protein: CSASTGRVEAFF; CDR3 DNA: TGCAGCGCATCGACAGGGCGGGTTGAAGCTTTCTTT
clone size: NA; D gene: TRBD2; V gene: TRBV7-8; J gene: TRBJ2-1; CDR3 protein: CASSLAGLAGNEQFF; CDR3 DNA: TGTGCCAGCAGCTTAGCAGGACTAGCAGGAAATGAGCAGTTCTTC
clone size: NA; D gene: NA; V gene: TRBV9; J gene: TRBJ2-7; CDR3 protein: CASSVGLRESGSGEQYF; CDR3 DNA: TGTGCCAGCAGCGTAGGGCTAAGGGAAAGCGGGTCGGGGGAGCAGTACTTC
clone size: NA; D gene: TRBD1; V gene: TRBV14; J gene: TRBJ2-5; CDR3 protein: CASSLWTGEGETQYF; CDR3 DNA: TGTGCCAGCAGCCTATGGACAGGGGAAGGGGAGACCCAGTACTTC
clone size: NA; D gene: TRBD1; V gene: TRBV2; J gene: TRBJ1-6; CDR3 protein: CASSESPTGGSALHF; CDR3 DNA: TGTGCCAGCAGTGAGTCCCCGACAGGGGGCTCCGCCCTCCACTTT
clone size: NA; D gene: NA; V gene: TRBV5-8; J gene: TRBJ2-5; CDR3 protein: CASSLRRGETQYF; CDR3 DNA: TGTGCCAGCAGCTTACGGAGAGGGGAGACCCAGTACTTC
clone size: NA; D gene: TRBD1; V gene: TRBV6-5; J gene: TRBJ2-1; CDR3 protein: CASSRQGNEQFF; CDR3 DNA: TGTGCCAGCAGTCGACAGGGGAATGAGCAGTTCTTC
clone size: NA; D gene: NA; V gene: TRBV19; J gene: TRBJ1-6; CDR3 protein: CASSIDEPYNSPLHF; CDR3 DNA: TGTGCCAGTAGTATAGACGAGCCCTATAATTCACCCCTCCACTTT
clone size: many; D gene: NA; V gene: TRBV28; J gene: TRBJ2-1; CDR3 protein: CASSPPYSHEQFF; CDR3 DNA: TGTGCCAGCAGCCCTCCCTACAGTCATGAGCAGTTCTTC